The 22 T cell receptor beta chains reported below all come from one sample, sequenced in a study of blood T cell repertoires in COVID-19. Sequencing used immunoSEQ multiplex PCR; TCRdb keeps in-frame clones, though not all of them. The sample carries approximately 170,000 clones, about 80% recorded once. Material: peripheral blood. These TCRs come from a human donor with acute or convalescent COVID-19. The donor label of this sample is uncertain.

This clone was picked up a small number of times. The chain uses TRBV11-2 and TRBJ2-1, with 10 bases aligning to TRBD2. Trimming took 5 bases from V and 10 from J; bases not matched to a gene: 11. The CDR3 extends over 15 amino acids. The germline gives CDR1 SGHAT, CDR2 FQNNGV. Written as DNA, the CDR3 is TGTGCCAGCAGCCCTCGACTAGCGGGCCCCTCGGAGCAGTTCTTC. This translates into CASSPRLAGPSEQFF.

This chain uses TRBV5-1 with TRBJ2-1, with a tentative D call TRBD2 (5 bases). Germline assignment: CDR1 SGHRS and CDR2 YFSETQ. The CDR3 sequence is 14 residues long. The ends were cut back, 3 bases at V and 0 bases at J, with 7 bases in the middle. The CDR3 spells CASSSGNSYNEQFF. CDR3 in DNA: TGCGCCAGCAGCTCGGGGAACTCCTACAATGAGCAGTTCTTC. Full variable domain (missing parts from reference TRBV5-1 and TRBJ2-1): KAGVTQTPRYLIKTRGQQVTLSCSPISGHRSVSWYQQTPGQGLQFLFEYFSETQRNKGNFPGRFSGRQFSNSRSEMNVSTLELGDSALYLCASSSGNSYNEQFFGPGTRLTVL.

This clone was seen a handful of times. CDR3 amino acids: CASSEATGSNTGELFF. The CDR3 coding sequence is TGTGCCAGCAGTGAAGCAACAGGGTCTAACACCGGGGAGCTGTTTTTT. The chain couples TRBV6-1 to TRBJ2-2; a possible D gene is TRBD1 (6 bases). CDR1 MNHNS and CDR2 SASEGT come from the germline V gene. CDR3 length: 16 residues. V was shortened by 0 bases and J by 2 bases, with 10 bases between the two germline ends.

V is TRBV7-2 and J is TRBJ1-1; weak D call: TRBD1 (6 bases). The CDR3 is 13 residues long. V was clipped by 4 bases and J by 4 bases, with 10 bases between them. Germline CDR1 and CDR2: SGHTA and FQGNSA. CDR3 sequence: CASSSKGGTEAFF. The CDR3 nucleotides are TGTGCCAGCAGCTCGAAAGGGGGCACTGAAGCTTTCTTT. Complete variable domain (other parts from reference TRBV7-2 and TRBJ1-1): GAGVSQSPSNKVTEKGKDVELRCDPISGHTALYWYRQSLGQGLEFLIYFQGNSAPDKSGLPSDRFSAERTGGSVSTLTIQRTQQEDSAVYLCASSSKGGTEAFFGQGTRLTVV.

The chain employs TRBV5-5 and TRBJ2-2; 9 bases fit TRBD2. The germline V gene has CDR1 SGHKS and CDR2 YYEKEE (reference sequence). The V and J ends lost 5 bases and 9 bases, in that order; junction bases with no gene match: 14. The CDR3 totals 16 residues. CDR3 in amino acids: CASRVGASGNPRELFF. In DNA form, the CDR3 reads TGTGCCAGCAGGGTGGGTGCTAGCGGGAATCCGAGGGAGCTGTTTTTT.

This chain's CDR3 is CASSLAGRGYGYTF. Here the CDR3 DNA reads TGTGCCAGCAGCTTGGCTGGGAGGGGGTATGGCTACACCTTC. This chain connects TRBV5-8 to TRBJ1-2, with D maybe TRBD1 (6 bases). Germline lookup yields CDR1 SGHTS and CDR2 YDEGEE. Trimming took off 0 bases at V and 5 bases at J, with 11 bases between the two ends. The CDR3 consists of 14 residues. Full variable domain (remainder filled in from reference TRBV5-8 and TRBJ1-2): EAGVTQSPTHLIKTRGQQATLRCSPISGHTSVYWYQQALGLGLQFLLWYDEGEERNRGNFPPRFSGRQFPNYSSELNVNALELEDSALYLCASSLAGRGYGYTFGSGTRLTVV.

A few counts support this clone. This chain's CDR3 is CASSRGLGYEQYF. Written as DNA, the CDR3 is TGTGCCAGCAGCCGAGGACTAGGCTACGAGCAGTACTTC. The rearrangement links TRBV14 to TRBJ2-7; 7 bases are shared with TRBD2. CDR1 is SGHDN and CDR2 is FVKESK in the germline V gene. After removal of 4 bases from V and 3 bases from J, the junction contained 3 bases not matched to a gene. The CDR3 covers 13 residues.

The gene calls are TRBV11-3 and TRBJ2-3; D is uncertain. There are 13 residues in the CDR3. Trimming cost V 0 bases and J 9 bases, with 10 bases left between them. Germline CDR1 reads SGHNT; CDR2 reads YENEEA. CDR3 loop: CASSLEVAGTQYF. The CDR3 DNA reads TGTGCCAGCAGCTTAGAGGTAGCCGGCACGCAGTATTTT.

The chain is built from TRBV12-5 and TRBJ1-1; 7 positions agree with TRBD1. From germline, CDR1 is LGHNT and CDR2 FRNRAP. V shed 0 bases, J shed 5 bases, and the junction held 9 bases outside the gene matches. The CDR3 covers 16 residues. The CDR3 DNA sequence: TGTGCTAGTGGTTTGGTACTGGGGCTGACAGGGACTGAAGCTTTCTTT. Its translation: CASGLVLGLTGTEAFF.

This clone was seen only once. The chain joins TRBV6-6 to TRBJ2-7; weak D call: TRBD2 (5 bases). The CDR3 length is 14 residues. Germline V gene data show CDR1 as MNHNY and CDR2 as SVGAGI (reference sequence). Trimming removed 2 bases at V and 0 bases at J, with 8 bases between. The CDR3 DNA follows: TGTGCCAGCAGTTACATTGGGAGCTCCTACGAGCAGTACTTC. This gives the protein CASSYIGSSYEQYF.

The chain links TRBV7-8 to TRBJ1-6; TRBD1 might be the D (6 bases). Trimming took 3 bases from V and 6 from J, leaving 9 bases between them. CDR1 and CDR2 (germline): SGHVS, FQNEAQ. The CDR3 extends over 14 amino acids. The CDR3 DNA sequence: TGTGCCAGCAGCTTTGGACAGCTTAATTCACCCCTCCACTTT. As protein: CASSFGQLNSPLHF. The full variable domain, its missing parts supplied by reference TRBV7-8 and TRBJ1-6, is GAGVSQSPRYKVAKRGQDVALRCDPISGHVSLFWYQQALGQGPEFLTYFQNEAQLDKSGLPSDRFFAERPEGSVSTLKIQRTQQEDSAVYLCASSFGQLNSPLHFGNGTRLTVT.

The chain links TRBV6-5 to TRBJ2-7; 12 bases agree with TRBD1. V lost 4 bases and J lost 7; bases outside the gene matches: 8. CDR1 is MNHEY and CDR2 is SVGAGI in the germline V gene. This CDR3 region has 15 residues. The CDR3 DNA follows: TGTGCCAGCAGTTCTGCGGGACAGGGGGCGAGGGAGCAGTACTTC. It is translated as CASSSAGQGAREQYF.

The chain recombines TRBV7-3 with TRBJ2-3, with no clear D. The germline V gene has CDR1 SGHTA and CDR2 FQGTGA. V was shortened by 1 base and J by 1 base, with 9 bases between the two germline ends. The CDR3 extends over 15 amino acids. DNA of the CDR3: TGTGCCAGCAGCTTAAGAGCCGATGGCACAGATACGCAGTATTTT. Translation gives CASSLRADGTDTQYF.

V and J are TRBV30 and TRBJ2-2, with TRBD2 as a possible D gene (5 bases). CDR1 is GTSNPN, CDR2 SVGIG, per germline (reference sequence). The CDR3 runs 14 residues. Between the trimmed V and J ends, which lost 0 bases and 7 bases, there was a span of 12 bases. CDR3 in amino acids: CAWSVLGVGGELFF. The DNA of the CDR3 is TGTGCCTGGAGTGTACTAGGAGTTGGCGGGGAGCTGTTTTTT.

V and J are TRBV5-4 and TRBJ1-5, with TRBD1 as a possible D gene (6 bases). V was pared by 1 base and J by 7 bases, with 12 bases between. CDR1 and CDR2 from the germline V gene are SGHNT and YYREEE (reference sequence). This CDR3 comprises 14 residues. The CDR3 region is CASSLNPDRQPQHF. The CDR3 bases are TGTGCCAGCAGCTTGAATCCCGACAGGCAGCCCCAGCATTTT.

The chain employs TRBV19 and TRBJ1-3, with D possibly being TRBD1 (6 bases). The ends were cut back, 5 bases at V and 0 bases at J, with 20 bases in the middle. The CDR3 runs 18 residues. The germline CDR1 and CDR2 sequences are LNHDA and SQIVND (reference sequence). DNA of the CDR3: TGTGCCAGTAGTCCCCCCAGAGGGACACCAGGCTCTGGAAACACCATATATTTT. It specifies CASSPPRGTPGSGNTIYF.

The J gene is TRBJ2-1, the V gene TRBV19; 8 nucleotides align to TRBD2. Germline trimming cut 2 bases from V and 10 bases from J; bases unmatched to any gene: 4. From germline, CDR1 is LNHDA and CDR2 SQIVND (reference sequence). The CDR3 is 13 residues long. Here the CDR3 reads CASSIKAGAEQFF. CDR3 nucleotide sequence: TGTGCCAGTAGTATAAAAGCGGGGGCGGAGCAGTTCTTC.

The chain links TRBV5-1 to TRBJ1-6, with D perhaps matching TRBD1 (6 bases). Germline CDR1 is SGHRS and CDR2 is YFSETQ. V dropped 2 bases and J dropped 5 bases, with 8 bases sitting between them. The CDR3 contains 14 residues. In nucleotides, the CDR3 is TGCGCCAGCAGCTTCTCAGGGGATAATTCACCCCTCCACTTT. Its translation is CASSFSGDNSPLHF.

The rearrangement links TRBV4-1 to TRBJ2-1, with D maybe TRBD2 (6 bases). V lost 6 bases and J 5 bases, leaving 11 bases between the germline ends. Germline V lookup: CDR1 MGHRA, CDR2 YSYEKL. The CDR3 is made up of 13 amino acids. CDR3: CASSLRRDNEQFF. CDR3 sequence (DNA): TGCGCCAGCAGTCTCCGGAGGGACAATGAGCAGTTCTTC.

This clone has only one observation. This chain connects TRBV30 to TRBJ2-7, with 7 positions matching TRBD2. This CDR3 spans 12 amino acids. Germline values: CDR1 GTSNPN, CDR2 SVGIG (reference sequence). V lost 4 bases to trimming and J lost 2 bases; unmatched junction nucleotides: 2. CDR3 nucleotides: TGTGCCTGGACTAGCGGTACCTACGAGCAGTACTTC. Translated: CAWTSGTYEQYF.

The chain recombines TRBV5-6 with TRBJ1-1, with no clear D. The germline V gene has CDR1 SGHDT and CDR2 YYEEEE. The CDR3 has 18 residues. V was clipped by 0 bases and J by 2 bases, with 20 bases between them. The CDR3 is CASSLDPDPRAVNTEAFF. CDR3 bases: TGTGCCAGCAGCTTGGACCCGGACCCGCGGGCAGTTAACACTGAAGCTTTCTTT. Together with reference TRBV5-6 and TRBJ1-1, the CDR3 gives the full variable domain: DAGVTQSPTHLIKTRGQQVTLRCSPKSGHDTVSWYQQALGQGPQFIFQYYEEEERQRGNFPDRFSGHQFPNYSSELNVNALLLGDSALYLCASSLDPDPRAVNTEAFFGQGTRLTVV.

The chain employs TRBV7-3 and TRBJ2-7; 7 positions agree with TRBD1. This CDR3 is 14 amino acids long. The germline gives CDR1 SGHTA, CDR2 FQGTGA. V lost 2 bases and J lost 6; bases outside the gene matches: 7. In DNA, the CDR3 is TGTGCCAGCAGCTTAGCAGACAGGGTAGGCGAGCAGTACTTC. Encoded protein: CASSLADRVGEQYF.